The entry that follows covers one T cell receptor beta chain sequence. Antigen: not known. The sample originates from a study of CD8+CD57+ T cells in acquired aplastic anemia. Study details: DNA from sorted CD4+ and CD8+ cells averaged approximately 3.5 ug.

Study results and caveats: Controls did not differ significantly from patients in CD8+ Simpson's diversity.

Those patients picked for sequencing had displayed CD8+CD57+ cell expansion on flow cytometry. Patients were untreated when blood was sampled. Profiling that covered TCR beta VDJ and CDR3 relied on genomic DNA as its template. TCRdb reanalysed the reads using MiXCR and keeps one entry per CDR3 protein. The table lists approximately 98,000 distinct CDR3 sequences, 65% to 70% of them singletons. Germline V lookup: CDR1 MNHEY, CDR2 SMNVEV (reference sequence). The CDR3 has 14 amino acids. The J segment lost 5 bases and the V segment lost 5 bases, leaving 5 bases of the junction unmatched. The chain uses TRBV27 and TRBJ1-2; 10 bases are shared with TRBD1. Sequencing used sorted CD4+, CD8+, or CD8+CD57+ T cells (not recorded which) from PBMCs. This clonotype was sampled from a human donor with aplastic anemia. CDR3 in amino acids: CASSGMGQGYGYTF. CDR3 nucleotides: TGTGCCAGCAGTGGAATGGGACAGGGGTATGGCTACACCTTC.